The sample holds a few counts of the clone carrying this T cell receptor (beta chain). The data belong to a study of T cell responses to AZD1222 COVID-19 vaccine. Study as a whole: Second-dose groups at about 4 or about 12 weeks were pooled.

Here immunoSEQ multiplex PCR was the method, and the copy in TCRdb shows in-frame clones only, minus some. The sample comprises roughly 160,000 clones, about 93% of which are singletons, and approximately 0.58% rests with the top ten. Trimming stripped 2 bases from V and 7 bases from J, with 8 bases between. The CDR3 sequence is 12 residues long. Germline assignment: CDR1 MDHEN and CDR2 SYDVKM. The rearrangement uses TRBV28 and TRBJ1-2; unclear D gene. The sequencing here drew on peripheral blood, taken on day 0 of AZD1222 vaccination. The receptor comes from an adult in good health. The CDR3 sequence: CASSLGGFGYTF. The DNA for the CDR3 is TGTGCCAGCAGTTTAGGAGGGTTTGGCTACACCTTC.